Listed here are 7 T cell receptor beta chains from one sample, sequenced in a study of vaccination and CD4 T cells after COVID-19. Sequenced with the Oncomine TCR Beta short-read assay was DNA taken from cultured CD4+ T cells. Genomic DNA was isolated from CD4+ T cells that had been cultured. A single record per CDR3 protein comes from TCRdb applying MiXCR to the PCR reads. The table lists 12,000 or so distinct CDR3 sequences, 35% to 40% of them singletons. Their antigens remain unidentified. Treatment here: roughly 11-day PBMC culture with coronavirus spike peptide pools or control peptides (ViraFEST assay). The unexposed donor provided CD4+ T cells, which were taken before the COVID-19 pandemic (2011-2018). The sample consisted of CD4+ T cells from blood, cultured in vitro. These receptors were obtained from a human donor in good health.

This clonotype occurred a few times. The chain is built from TRBV20-1 and TRBJ2-7, with D possibly TRBD2 on 6 matching bases. The CDR3 spans 13 residues. The ends were cut back, 1 base at V and 3 bases at J, with 10 bases in the middle. The germline gives CDR1 DFQATT, CDR2 SNEGSKA (reference sequence). The CDR3: CSARATRFYEQYF. CDR3 nucleotide sequence: TGCAGTGCTAGAGCGACTAGATTCTACGAGCAGTACTTC.

The chain carries TRBV7-2 and TRBJ2-3; D unclear. The CDR3 is 15 amino acids. Per the germline V gene, CDR1 is SGHTA and CDR2 is FQGNSA. The ends were cut back, 2 bases at V and 0 bases at J, with 9 bases in the middle. The CDR3 is CASSLLSISTDTQYF. CDR3 DNA: TGTGCCAGCAGCTTATTGTCCATAAGCACAGATACGCAGTATTTT.

This chain joins TRBV10-3 and TRBJ1-2; D remains unclear. The germline V and J ends were trimmed by 0 bases and 1 base, with 12 bases remaining between them. CDR1 is ENHRY, CDR2 SYGVKD, per germline. The CDR3 totals 16 residues. CDR3 nucleotide sequence: TGTGCCATCAGTGAGTCCAGCGGGTGGGTTAACTATGGCTACACCTTC. Amino acids: CAISESSGWVNYGYTF.

This clonotype was detected a few times. The J gene is TRBJ2-3, the V gene TRBV6-1; D not certain. Trimming removed 8 bases at V and 3 bases at J, with 15 bases between. Germline CDR1 is MNHNS and CDR2 is SASEGT. The CDR3 loop spans 14 amino acids. CDR3 amino acids: CASSNLPVTDTQYF. The CDR3, as DNA: TGTGCCAGCTCCAATTTGCCAGTGACAGATACGCAGTATTTT.

This clonotype came up a few times. This rearrangement joins TRBV7-2 to TRBJ2-3; 8 positions match TRBD1. The V and J ends lost 2 bases and 0 bases, in that order; junction bases with no gene match: 7. Germline loops: CDR1 SGHTA, CDR2 FQGNSA. The CDR3 spans 17 residues. The CDR3 nucleotides are TGTGCCAGCAGCTTATCAGGGGGCGGAACTAGCACAGATACGCAGTATTTT. This encodes CASSLSGGGTSTDTQYF. Together with reference TRBV7-2 and TRBJ2-3, the CDR3 gives the full variable domain: GAGVSQSPSNKVTEKGKDVELRCDPISGHTALYWYRQSLGQGLEFLIYFQGNSAPDKSGLPSDRFSAERTGGSVSTLTIQRTQQEDSAVYLCASSLSGGGTSTDTQYFGPGTRLTVL.

The gene calls are TRBV7-3 and TRBJ2-1; tentatively, D is TRBD1 (6 bases). Germline CDR1 is SGHTA and CDR2 is FQGTGA. V gave up 5 bases and J gave up 9 bases, with 11 bases separating them. The CDR3 covers 12 residues. CDR3 sequence: CASSKQGGEQFF. As DNA, the CDR3 is TGTGCCAGCAGCAAACAAGGGGGTGAGCAGTTCTTC.

This clonotype was seen more than once but under ten times. The chain uses TRBV28 and TRBJ2-3; no reliable D call. V lost 6 bases to trimming and J lost 4 bases, with 17 bases between them. Germline CDR1 is MDHEN and CDR2 is SYDVKM. The CDR3 contains 15 residues. The CDR3 protein is CASSPVLAGADTQYF. The CDR3 DNA is TGTGCCAGCAGCCCCGTCCTCGCCGGCGCAGATACGCAGTATTTT.